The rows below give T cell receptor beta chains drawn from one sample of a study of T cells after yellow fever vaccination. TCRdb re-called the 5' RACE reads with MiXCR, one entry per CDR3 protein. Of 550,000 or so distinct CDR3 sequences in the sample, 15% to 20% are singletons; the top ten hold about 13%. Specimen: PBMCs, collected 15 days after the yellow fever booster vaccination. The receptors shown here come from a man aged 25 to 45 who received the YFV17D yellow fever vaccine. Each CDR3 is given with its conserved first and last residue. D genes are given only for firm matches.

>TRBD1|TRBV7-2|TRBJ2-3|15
CASSLALGGSDTQYF
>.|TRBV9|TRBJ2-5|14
CASSALAAQETQYF
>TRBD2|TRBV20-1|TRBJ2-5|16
CSANPISGRGQETQYF
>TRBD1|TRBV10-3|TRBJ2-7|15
CAISERDRATYEQYF
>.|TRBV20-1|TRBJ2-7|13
CSASRGEIYEQYF
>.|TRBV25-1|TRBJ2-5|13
CASKRTAQETQYF
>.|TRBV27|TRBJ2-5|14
CASSLYGRQETQYF
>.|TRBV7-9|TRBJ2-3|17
CASSLDVLFAPTDTQYF
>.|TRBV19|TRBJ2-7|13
CASSGERHYEQYF
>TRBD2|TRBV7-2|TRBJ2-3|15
CASGLRGVGTDTQYF
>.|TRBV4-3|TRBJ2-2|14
CASSQGVLTGELFF
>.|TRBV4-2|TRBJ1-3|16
CASSQEVNLIGNTIYF
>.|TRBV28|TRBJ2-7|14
CASSLPAGTYEQYF
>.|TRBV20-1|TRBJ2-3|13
CSAINRFGDTQYF
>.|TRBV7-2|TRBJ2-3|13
CASSLAPYPQQYF
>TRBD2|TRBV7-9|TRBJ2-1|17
CASSSPVRLAGYNEQFF
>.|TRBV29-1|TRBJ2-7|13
CSVELGRTYEQYF
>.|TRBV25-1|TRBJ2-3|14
CASSPITLGDTQYF
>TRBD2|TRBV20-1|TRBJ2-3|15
CSAPGEGLALDTQYF
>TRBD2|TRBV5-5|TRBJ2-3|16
CASSLSLLAGSDTQYF
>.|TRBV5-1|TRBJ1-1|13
CASSFDRDGEAFF
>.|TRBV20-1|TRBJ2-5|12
CSAPRGKETQYF
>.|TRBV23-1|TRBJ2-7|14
CASSRRGLPREQYF
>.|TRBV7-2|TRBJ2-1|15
CASSYNRDSYNEQFF
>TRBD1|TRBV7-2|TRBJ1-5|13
CASSRTGTRPQHF
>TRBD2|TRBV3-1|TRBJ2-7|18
CASSQDPVGPLAGYEQYF
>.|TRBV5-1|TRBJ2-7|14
CASSLGSQGYEQYF
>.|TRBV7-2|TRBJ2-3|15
CASSFQGYGTDTQYF
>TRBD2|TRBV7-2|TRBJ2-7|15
CASSLVLLAAYEQYF
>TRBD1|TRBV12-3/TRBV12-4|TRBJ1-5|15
CASTLGGANNQPQHF
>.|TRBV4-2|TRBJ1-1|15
CASSQEGGRETEAFF
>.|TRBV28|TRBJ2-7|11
CASSFPGGQYF
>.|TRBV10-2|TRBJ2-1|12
CASSGPNNEQFF
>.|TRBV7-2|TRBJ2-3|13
CASSLRVRDTQYF
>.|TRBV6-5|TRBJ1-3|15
CASSYGRVPGNTIYF
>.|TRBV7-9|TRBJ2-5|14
CASSFVAGQETQYF
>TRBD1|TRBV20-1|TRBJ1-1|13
CSASVTGRTEAFF
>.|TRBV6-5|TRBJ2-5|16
CASSSSGLAGFETQYF
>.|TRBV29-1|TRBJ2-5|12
CSVHGAQETQYF
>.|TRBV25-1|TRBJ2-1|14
CASSGGGARYEQFF
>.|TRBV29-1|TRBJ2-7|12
CSVSAGVHEQYF
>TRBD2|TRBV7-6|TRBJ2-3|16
CASTPGLAGDTDTQYF
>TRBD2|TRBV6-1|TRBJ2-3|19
CASARTSGRAFATTDTQYF
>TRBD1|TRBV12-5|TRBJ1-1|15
CASGVGTGLKTEAFF
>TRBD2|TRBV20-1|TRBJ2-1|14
CRLQTSGMSHEQFF
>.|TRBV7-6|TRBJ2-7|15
CASSLEEGWGYEQYF
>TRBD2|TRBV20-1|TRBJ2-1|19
CSAPSFGTSGRAAYNEQFF
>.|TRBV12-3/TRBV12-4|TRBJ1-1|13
CASSSLRGAEAFF
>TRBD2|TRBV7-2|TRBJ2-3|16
CASSLVAGPGTDTQYF
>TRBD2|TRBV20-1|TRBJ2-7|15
CSASTTSGSRYEQYF
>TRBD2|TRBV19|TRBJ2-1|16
CASRKGLAANYNEQFF
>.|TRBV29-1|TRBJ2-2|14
CSVDHPRGTGELFF
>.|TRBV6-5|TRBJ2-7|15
CASSYGERLYYEQYF
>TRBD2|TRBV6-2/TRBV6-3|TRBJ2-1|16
CASTGRTSGYQNEQFF
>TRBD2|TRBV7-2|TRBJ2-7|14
CASSLLAGTYEQYF